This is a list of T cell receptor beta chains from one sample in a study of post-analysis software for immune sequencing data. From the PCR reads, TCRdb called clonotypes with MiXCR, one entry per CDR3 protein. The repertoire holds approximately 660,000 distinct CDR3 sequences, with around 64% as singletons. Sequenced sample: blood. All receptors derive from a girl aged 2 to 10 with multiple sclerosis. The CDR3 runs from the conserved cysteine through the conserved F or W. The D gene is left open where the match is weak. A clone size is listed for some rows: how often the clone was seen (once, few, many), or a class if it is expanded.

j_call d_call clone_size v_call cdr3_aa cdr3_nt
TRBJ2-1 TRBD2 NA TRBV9 CASSVGVREGGEQFF TGTGCCAGCAGCGTAGGTGTGCGGGAGGGCGGTGAGCAGTTCTTC
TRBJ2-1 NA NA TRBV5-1 CASRLPTPRVQNEQFF TGCGCCAGCAGGCTCCCGACACCTAGGGTACAAAATGAGCAGTTCTTC
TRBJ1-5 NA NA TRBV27 CASSPTQGTRPQHF TGTGCCAGCAGCCCTACCCAGGGGACAAGGCCCCAGCATTTT
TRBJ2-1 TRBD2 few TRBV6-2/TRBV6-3 CASSFPLAGADYNEQFF TGTGCCAGCAGTTTCCCTTTAGCGGGAGCAGACTACAATGAGCAGTTCTTC
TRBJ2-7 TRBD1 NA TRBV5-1 CASSKTTGGEAGEQYF TGCGCCAGCAGCAAGACGACAGGGGGTGAGGCAGGCGAGCAGTACTTC
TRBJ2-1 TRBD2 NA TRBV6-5 CASSCSGETYNEQFF TGTGCCAGCAGCTGTAGCGGGGAAACCTACAACGAGCAGTTCTTC
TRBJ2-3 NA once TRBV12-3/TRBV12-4 CASSLYRVPGTDTQYF TGTGCCAGCAGTCTATACAGGGTACCCGGCACAGATACGCAGTATTTT
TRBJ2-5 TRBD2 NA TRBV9 CASNLAGGRQGTQYF TGTGCCAGCAACTTAGCGGGAGGGAGACAAGGGACCCAGTACTTC
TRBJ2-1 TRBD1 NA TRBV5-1 CASSLDLQGGRRGNEQFF TGCGCCAGCAGCTTGGACCTACAGGGGGGTCGCAGGGGAAATGAGCAGTTCTTC
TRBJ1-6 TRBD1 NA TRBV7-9 CASRSNWAGGDSPLHF TGTGCCAGCAGATCGAATTGGGCAGGGGGCGATTCACCCCTCCACTTT
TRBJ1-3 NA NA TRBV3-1 CASSWEGRNTIYF TGTGCCAGCAGCTGGGAGGGACGAAACACCATATATTTT
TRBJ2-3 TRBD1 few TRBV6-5 CASSIRQGDTQYF TGTGCCAGCAGCATCAGACAGGGAGATACGCAGTATTTT
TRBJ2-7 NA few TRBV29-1 CSVENSGDTYEQYF TGCAGCGTTGAGAACTCGGGGGATACCTACGAGCAGTACTTC
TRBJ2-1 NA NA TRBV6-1 CASSVYWDLESYNEQFF TGTGCCAGCAGTGTCTACTGGGACTTAGAATCCTACAATGAGCAGTTCTTC
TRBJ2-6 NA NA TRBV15 CATSRQGGANVLTF TGTGCCACCAGCAGACAGGGGGGGGCCAACGTCCTGACTTTC
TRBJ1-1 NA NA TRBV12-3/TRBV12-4 CASSTGTPEAFF TGTGCCAGCAGTACCGGGACACCCGAAGCTTTCTTT
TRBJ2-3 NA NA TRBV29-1 CSGGRPTDTQYF TGCAGTGGGGGGAGGCCCACAGATACGCAGTATTTT
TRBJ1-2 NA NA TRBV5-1 CASRPSDTEANYGYTF TGCGCCAGCAGACCTTCGGACACTGAAGCTAACTATGGCTACACCTTC
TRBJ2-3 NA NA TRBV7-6 CASSPMDSRTDTQYF TGTGCCAGCAGCCCCATGGACTCACGCACAGATACGCAGTATTTT
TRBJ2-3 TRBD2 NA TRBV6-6 CASSYQLAGGSTDTQYF TGTGCCAGCAGTTACCAATTAGCGGGAGGCAGCACAGATACGCAGTATTTT
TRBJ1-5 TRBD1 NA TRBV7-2 CASSLDRGRGQPQHF TGTGCCAGCAGCTTAGACAGGGGGCGCGGTCAGCCCCAGCATTTT
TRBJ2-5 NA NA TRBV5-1 CASTPRQGWETQYF TGCGCCAGCACCCCAAGGCAGGGTTGGGAGACCCAGTACTTC
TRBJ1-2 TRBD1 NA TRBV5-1 CASSSTGATNYGYTF TGCGCCAGCAGCTCAACAGGGGCCACTAACTATGGCTACACCTTC
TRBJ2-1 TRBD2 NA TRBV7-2 CASSLNSGGGNEQFF TGTGCCAGCAGCTTAAATAGCGGGGGGGGGAATGAGCAGTTCTTC
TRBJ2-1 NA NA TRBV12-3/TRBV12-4 CASSFPGTANEQFF TGTGCCAGCAGTTTCCCCGGGACCGCTAATGAGCAGTTCTTC
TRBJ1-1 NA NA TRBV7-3 CASSLTKGFEAFF TGTGCCAGCAGCTTAACAAAAGGATTTGAAGCTTTCTTT
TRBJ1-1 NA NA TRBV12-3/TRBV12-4 CASSYNKPGQLNTEAFF TGTGCCAGCAGTTACAACAAGCCGGGGCAGCTGAACACTGAAGCTTTCTTT
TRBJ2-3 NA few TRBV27 CASRLAGRVGDTQYF TGTGCCAGCAGATTGGCCGGCAGGGTTGGAGATACGCAGTATTTT
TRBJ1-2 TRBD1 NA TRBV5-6 CASSLNRDRGSDYGYTF TGTGCCAGCAGCTTGAACCGGGACAGGGGCAGCGACTATGGCTACACCTTC
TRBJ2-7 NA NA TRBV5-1 CASSLVFEGRYEQYF TGCGCCAGCAGCTTGGTTTTTGAGGGGCGCTACGAGCAGTACTTC
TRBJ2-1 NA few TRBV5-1 CASGSGVYNEQFF TGCGCCAGCGGTTCCGGGGTATACAATGAGCAGTTCTTC
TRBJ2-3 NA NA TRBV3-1 CASSREASTDMQYF TGTGCCAGCAGCCGTGAAGCCAGCACAGATATGCAGTATTTT
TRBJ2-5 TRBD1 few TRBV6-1 CASSGTGWEQETQYF TGTGCCAGCAGTGGGACAGGGTGGGAGCAAGAGACCCAGTACTTC
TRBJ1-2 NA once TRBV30 CAWISGGGGYGYTF TGTGCCTGGATCTCCGGGGGGGGCGGGTATGGCTACACCTTC
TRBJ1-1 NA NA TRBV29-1 CSVDRFDTEAFF TGCAGCGTTGACAGGTTTGACACTGAAGCTTTCTTT
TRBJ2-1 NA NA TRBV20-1 CSTLGLHNEQCF TGCAGTACTCTGGGGTTACACAATGAGCAGTGCTTC
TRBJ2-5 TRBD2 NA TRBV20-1 CSAQPPSGGAGETQYF TGCAGTGCCCAGCCACCTAGCGGGGGGGCGGGGGAGACCCAGTACTTC